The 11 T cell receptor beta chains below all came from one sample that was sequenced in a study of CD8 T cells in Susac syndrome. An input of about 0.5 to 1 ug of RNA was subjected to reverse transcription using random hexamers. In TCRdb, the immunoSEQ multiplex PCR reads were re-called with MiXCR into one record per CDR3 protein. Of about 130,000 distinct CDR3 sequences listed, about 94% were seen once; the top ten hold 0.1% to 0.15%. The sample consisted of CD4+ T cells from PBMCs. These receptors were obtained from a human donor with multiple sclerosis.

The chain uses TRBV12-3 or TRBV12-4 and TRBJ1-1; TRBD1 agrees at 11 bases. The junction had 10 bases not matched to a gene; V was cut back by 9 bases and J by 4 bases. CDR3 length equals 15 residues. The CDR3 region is CASCTSGTGGTEAFF. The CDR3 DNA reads TGTGCCAGTTGTACTTCGGGGACAGGGGGCACTGAAGCTTTCTTT.

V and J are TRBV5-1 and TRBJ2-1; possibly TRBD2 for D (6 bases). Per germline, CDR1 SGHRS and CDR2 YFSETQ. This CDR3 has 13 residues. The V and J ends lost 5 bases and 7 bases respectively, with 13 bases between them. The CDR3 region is CASRGTPGNEQFF. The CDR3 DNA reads TGCGCCAGCAGGGGGACTCCGGGGAATGAGCAGTTCTTC.

The CDR3 region is CASSLDPTSGSRYEQYF. The CDR3 DNA follows: TGCGCCAGCAGCTTGGACCCAACTAGCGGGAGTCGATACGAGCAGTACTTC. The chain joins TRBV5-1 to TRBJ2-7, with 11 positions matching TRBD2. J was trimmed by 4 bases and V by 0 bases; bases with no gene match: 9. This CDR3 comprises 17 residues. Germline V CDR1 and CDR2: SGHRS, YFSETQ.

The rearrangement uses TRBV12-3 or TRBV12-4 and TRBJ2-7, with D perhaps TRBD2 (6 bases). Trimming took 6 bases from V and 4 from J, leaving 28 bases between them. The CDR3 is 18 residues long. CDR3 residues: CASRPASAGVSPLYEQYF. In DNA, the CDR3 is TGTGCCAGCAGACCTGCCTCAGCGGGCGTTTCACCACTTTACGAGCAGTACTTC.

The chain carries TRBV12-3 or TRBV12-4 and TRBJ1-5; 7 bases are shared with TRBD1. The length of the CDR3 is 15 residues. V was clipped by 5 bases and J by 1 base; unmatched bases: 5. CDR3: CASSRLQGSNQPQHF. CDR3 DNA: TGTGCCAGCAGTCGTCTACAGGGGAGCAATCAGCCCCAGCATTTT.

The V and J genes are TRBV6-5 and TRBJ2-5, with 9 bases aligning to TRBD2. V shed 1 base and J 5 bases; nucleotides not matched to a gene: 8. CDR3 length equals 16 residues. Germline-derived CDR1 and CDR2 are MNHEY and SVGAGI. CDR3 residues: CASSYFGAGGTETQYF. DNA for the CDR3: TGTGCCAGCAGTTACTTCGGGGCGGGGGGGACTGAGACCCAGTACTTC.

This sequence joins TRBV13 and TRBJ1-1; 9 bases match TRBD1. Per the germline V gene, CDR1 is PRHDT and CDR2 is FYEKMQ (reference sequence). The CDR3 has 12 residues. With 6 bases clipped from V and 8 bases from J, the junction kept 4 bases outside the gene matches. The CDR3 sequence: CASSYRGLEAFF. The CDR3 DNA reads TGTGCCAGCAGTTACAGGGGGCTAGAAGCTTTCTTT.

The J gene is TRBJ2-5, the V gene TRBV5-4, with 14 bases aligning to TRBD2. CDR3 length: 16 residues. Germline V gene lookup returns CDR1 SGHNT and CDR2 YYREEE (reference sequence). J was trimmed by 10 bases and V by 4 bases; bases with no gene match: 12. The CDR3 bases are TGTGCCAGCAGCATGGGACTAGCGGGGGTTGGGTTCGACCAGTACTTC. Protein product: CASSMGLAGVGFDQYF.

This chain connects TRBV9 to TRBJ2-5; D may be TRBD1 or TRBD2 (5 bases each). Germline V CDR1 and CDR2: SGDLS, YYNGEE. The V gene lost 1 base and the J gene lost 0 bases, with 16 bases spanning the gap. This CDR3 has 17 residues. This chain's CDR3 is CASSVQGTDMYQETQYF. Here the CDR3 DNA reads TGTGCCAGCAGCGTACAAGGGACGGACATGTACCAAGAGACCCAGTACTTC. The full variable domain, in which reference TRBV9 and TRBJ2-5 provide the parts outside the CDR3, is DSGVTQTPKHLITATGQRVTLRCSPRSGDLSVYWYQQSLDQGLQFLIQYYNGEERAKGNILERFSAQQFPDLHSELNLSSLELGDSALYFCASSVQGTDMYQETQYFGPGTRLLVL.

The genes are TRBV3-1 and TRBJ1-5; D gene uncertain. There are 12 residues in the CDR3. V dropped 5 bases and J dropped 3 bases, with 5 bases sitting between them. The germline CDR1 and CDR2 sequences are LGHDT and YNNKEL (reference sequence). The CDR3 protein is CASSYINQPQHF. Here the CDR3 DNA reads TGTGCCAGCAGCTACATCAATCAGCCCCAGCATTTT.

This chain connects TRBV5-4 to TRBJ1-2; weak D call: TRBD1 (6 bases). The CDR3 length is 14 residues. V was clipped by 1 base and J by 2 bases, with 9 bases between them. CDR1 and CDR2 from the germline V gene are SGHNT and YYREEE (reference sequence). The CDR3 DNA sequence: TGTGCCAGCAGCTTGAAGACAGGAAACTATGGCTACACCTTC. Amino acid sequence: CASSLKTGNYGYTF. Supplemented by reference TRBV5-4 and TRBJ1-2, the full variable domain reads ETGVTQSPTHLIKTRGQQVTLRCSSQSGHNTVSWYQQALGQGPQFIFQYYREEENGRGNFPPRFSGLQFPNYSSELNVNALELDDSALYLCASSLKTGNYGYTFGSGTRLTVV.